This T cell receptor beta chain was documented in a study of Graves' ophthalmopathy and Graves' hyperthyroidism. This clonotype has ten or more counts. The CDR3 is 15 amino acids. V was trimmed by 0 bases and J by 4 bases, leaving 12 bases between them. Per germline, CDR1 MGHRA and CDR2 YSYEKL. As the template, RNA transcripts were used to amplify TCR beta CDR3 regions. Following a first-round RT-PCR that used HTBI primers, a second-round multiplex PCR was carried out. TCRdb re-derived calls from the multiplex PCR reads in MiXCR, one entry per CDR3 protein. The table records approximately 460,000 distinct CDR3 sequences, roughly an eighth of them present only once.

This clonotype was sampled from a woman between 25 and 40 years old with Graves' ophthalmopathy. The V call is TRBV4-1, the J call TRBJ1-1, with a possible D match to TRBD1 (5 bases). Sequences were obtained from blood. The CDR3: CASSQETTGGTEAFF. CDR3 DNA sequence: TGCGCCAGCAGCCAAGAGACTACGGGGGGCACTGAAGCTTTCTTT.